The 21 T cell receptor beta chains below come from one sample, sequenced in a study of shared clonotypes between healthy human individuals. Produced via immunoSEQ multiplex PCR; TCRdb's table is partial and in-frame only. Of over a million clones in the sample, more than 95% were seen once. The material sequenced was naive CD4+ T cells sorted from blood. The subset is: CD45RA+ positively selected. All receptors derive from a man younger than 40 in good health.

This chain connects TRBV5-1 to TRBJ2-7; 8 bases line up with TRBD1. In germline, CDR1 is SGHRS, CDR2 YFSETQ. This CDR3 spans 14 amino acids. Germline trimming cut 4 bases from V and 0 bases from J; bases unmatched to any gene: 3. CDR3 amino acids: CASSRQGSSYEQYF. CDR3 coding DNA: TGCGCCAGCAGCCGACAGGGGAGCTCCTACGAGCAGTACTTC. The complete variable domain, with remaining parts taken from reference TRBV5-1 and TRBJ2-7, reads KAGVTQTPRYLIKTRGQQVTLSCSPISGHRSVSWYQQTPGQGLQFLFEYFSETQRNKGNFPGRFSGRQFSNSRSEMNVSTLELGDSALYLCASSRQGSSYEQYFGPGTRLTVT.

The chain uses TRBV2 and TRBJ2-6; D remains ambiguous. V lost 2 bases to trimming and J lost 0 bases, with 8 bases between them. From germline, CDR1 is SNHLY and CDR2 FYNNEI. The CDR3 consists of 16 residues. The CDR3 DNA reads TGTGCCAGCAGTGAATCACGGCTCTCTGGGGCCAACGTCCTGACTTTC. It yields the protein CASSESRLSGANVLTF. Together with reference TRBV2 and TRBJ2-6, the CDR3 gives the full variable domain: EPEVTQTPSHQVTQMGQEVILRCVPISNHLYFYWYRQILGQKVEFLVSFYNNEISEKSEIFDDQFSVERPDGSNFTLKIRSTKLEDSAMYFCASSESRLSGANVLTFGAGSRLTVL.

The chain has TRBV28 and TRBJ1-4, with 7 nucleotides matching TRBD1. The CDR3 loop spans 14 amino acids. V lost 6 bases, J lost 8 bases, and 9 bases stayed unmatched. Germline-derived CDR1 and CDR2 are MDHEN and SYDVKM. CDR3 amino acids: CASRQGGWSEKLFF. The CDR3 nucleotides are TGTGCCAGCAGACAAGGGGGCTGGTCGGAAAAACTGTTTTTT.

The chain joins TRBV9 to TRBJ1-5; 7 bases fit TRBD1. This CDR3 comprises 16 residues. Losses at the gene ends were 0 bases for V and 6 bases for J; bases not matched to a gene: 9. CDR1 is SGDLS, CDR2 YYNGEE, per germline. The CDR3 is CASSVGAGTATQPQHF. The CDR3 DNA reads TGTGCCAGCAGCGTAGGGGCCGGGACAGCTACTCAGCCCCAGCATTTT. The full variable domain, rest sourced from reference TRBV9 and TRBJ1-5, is DSGVTQTPKHLITATGQRVTLRCSPRSGDLSVYWYQQSLDQGLQFLIQYYNGEERAKGNILERFSAQQFPDLHSELNLSSLELGDSALYFCASSVGAGTATQPQHFGDGTRLSIL.

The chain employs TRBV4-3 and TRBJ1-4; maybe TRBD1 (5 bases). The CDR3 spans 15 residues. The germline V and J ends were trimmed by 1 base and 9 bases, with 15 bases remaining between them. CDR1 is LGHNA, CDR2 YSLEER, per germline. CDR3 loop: CASSQGARTLKKLFF. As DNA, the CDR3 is TGCGCCAGCAGCCAAGGAGCTAGGACACTAAAAAAACTGTTTTTT.

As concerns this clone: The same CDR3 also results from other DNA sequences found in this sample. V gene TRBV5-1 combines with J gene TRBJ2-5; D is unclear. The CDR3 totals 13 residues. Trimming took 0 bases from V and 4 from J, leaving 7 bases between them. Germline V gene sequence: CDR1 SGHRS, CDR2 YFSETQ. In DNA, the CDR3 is TGCGCCAGCAGCTTGGTTCCCGGAGAGACCCAGTACTTC. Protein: CASSLVPGETQYF.

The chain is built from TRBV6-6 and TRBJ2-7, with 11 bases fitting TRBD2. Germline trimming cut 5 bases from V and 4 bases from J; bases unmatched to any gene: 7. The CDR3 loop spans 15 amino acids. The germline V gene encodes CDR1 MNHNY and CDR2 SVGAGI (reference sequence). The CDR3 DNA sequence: TGTGCCAGCAGTAGGGTTAGCGGGAGGGGGTACGAGCAGTACTTC. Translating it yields CASSRVSGRGYEQYF.

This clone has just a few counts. The CDR3 DNA sequence: TGTGCCAGCAGTTCACTGGGACAGGGTTCGACCTATGGCTACACCTTC. It specifies CASSSLGQGSTYGYTF. The J gene is TRBJ1-2, the V gene TRBV28, with 9 bases matching TRBD1. The V and J ends lost 4 bases and 4 bases, in that order; junction bases with no gene match: 10. CDR3 length: 16 amino acids. CDR1 MDHEN and CDR2 SYDVKM come from the germline V gene.

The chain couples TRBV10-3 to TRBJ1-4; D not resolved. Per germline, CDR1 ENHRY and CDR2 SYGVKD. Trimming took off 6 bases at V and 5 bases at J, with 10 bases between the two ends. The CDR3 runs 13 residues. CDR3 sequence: CAISPDYNEKLFF. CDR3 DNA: TGTGCCATCAGCCCGGATTACAATGAAAAACTGTTTTTT.

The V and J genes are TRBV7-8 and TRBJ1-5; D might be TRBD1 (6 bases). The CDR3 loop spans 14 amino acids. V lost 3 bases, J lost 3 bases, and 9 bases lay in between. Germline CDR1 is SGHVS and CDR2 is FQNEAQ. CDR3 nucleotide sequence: TGTGCCAGCAGCTTTCGGGACAACAATCAGCCCCAGCATTTT. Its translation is CASSFRDNNQPQHF.

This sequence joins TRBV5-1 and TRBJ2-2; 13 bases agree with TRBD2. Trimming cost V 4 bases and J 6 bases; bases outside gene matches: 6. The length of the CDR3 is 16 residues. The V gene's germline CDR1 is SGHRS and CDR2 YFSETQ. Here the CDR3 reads CASSLTSGRLSGELFF. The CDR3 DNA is TGCGCCAGCAGCCTGACTAGCGGGAGGCTATCCGGGGAGCTGTTTTTT.

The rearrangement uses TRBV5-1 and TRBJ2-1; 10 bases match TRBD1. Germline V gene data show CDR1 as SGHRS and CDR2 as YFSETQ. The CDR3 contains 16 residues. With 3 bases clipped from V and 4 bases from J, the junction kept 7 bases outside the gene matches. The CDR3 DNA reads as TGCGCCAGCAGCTCGAAATGGGACAGGGGTTACAATGAGCAGTTCTTC. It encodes CASSSKWDRGYNEQFF. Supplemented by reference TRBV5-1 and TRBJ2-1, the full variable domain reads KAGVTQTPRYLIKTRGQQVTLSCSPISGHRSVSWYQQTPGQGLQFLFEYFSETQRNKGNFPGRFSGRQFSNSRSEMNVSTLELGDSALYLCASSSKWDRGYNEQFFGPGTRLTVL.

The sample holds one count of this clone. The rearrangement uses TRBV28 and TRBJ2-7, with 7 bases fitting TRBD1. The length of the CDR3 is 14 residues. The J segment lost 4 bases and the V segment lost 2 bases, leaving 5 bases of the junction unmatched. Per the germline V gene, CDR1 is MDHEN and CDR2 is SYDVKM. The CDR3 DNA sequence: TGTGCCAGCAGTTTAATAGACAGGGTATACGAGCAGTACTTC. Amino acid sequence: CASSLIDRVYEQYF.

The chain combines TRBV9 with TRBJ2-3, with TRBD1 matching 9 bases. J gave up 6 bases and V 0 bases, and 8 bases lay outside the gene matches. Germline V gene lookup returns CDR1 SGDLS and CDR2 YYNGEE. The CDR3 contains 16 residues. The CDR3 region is CASSVVDRGSLDTQYF. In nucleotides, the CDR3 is TGTGCCAGCAGCGTAGTTGACAGGGGGTCGCTGGATACGCAGTATTTT.

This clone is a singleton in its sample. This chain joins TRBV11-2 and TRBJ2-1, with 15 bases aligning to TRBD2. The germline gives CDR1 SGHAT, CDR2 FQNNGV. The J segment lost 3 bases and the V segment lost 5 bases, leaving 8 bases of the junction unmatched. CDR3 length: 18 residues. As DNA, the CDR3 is TGTGCCAGCAGCCATGGACTAGCGGGAGGGTTGTTCTACAATGAGCAGTTCTTC. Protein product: CASSHGLAGGLFYNEQFF.

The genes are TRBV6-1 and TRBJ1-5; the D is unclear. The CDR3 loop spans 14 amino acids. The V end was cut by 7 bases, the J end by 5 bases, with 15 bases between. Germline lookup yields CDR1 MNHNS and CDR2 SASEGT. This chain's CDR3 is CASIKAHYDQPQHF. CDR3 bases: TGTGCCAGCATCAAGGCCCATTACGATCAGCCCCAGCATTTT.

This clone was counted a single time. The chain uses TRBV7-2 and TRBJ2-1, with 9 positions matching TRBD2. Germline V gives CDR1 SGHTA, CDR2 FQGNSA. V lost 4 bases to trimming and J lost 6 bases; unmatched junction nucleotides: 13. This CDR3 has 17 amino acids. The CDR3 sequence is CASSSPDSGRMVNEQFF. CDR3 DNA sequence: TGTGCCAGCAGCTCCCCAGATAGCGGGAGAATGGTCAATGAGCAGTTCTTC.

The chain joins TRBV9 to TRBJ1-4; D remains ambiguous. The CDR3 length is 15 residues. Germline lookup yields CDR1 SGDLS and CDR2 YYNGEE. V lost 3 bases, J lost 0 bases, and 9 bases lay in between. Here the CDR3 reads CASSAAGTTNEKLFF. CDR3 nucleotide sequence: TGTGCCAGCAGCGCTGCAGGAACAACTAATGAAAAACTGTTTTTT.

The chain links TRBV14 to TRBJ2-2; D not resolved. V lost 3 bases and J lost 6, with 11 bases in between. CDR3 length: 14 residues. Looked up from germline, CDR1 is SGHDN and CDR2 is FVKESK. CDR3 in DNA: TGTGCCAGCAGCCACCAGTTTAGGTCCGGGGAGCTGTTTTTT. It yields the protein CASSHQFRSGELFF.

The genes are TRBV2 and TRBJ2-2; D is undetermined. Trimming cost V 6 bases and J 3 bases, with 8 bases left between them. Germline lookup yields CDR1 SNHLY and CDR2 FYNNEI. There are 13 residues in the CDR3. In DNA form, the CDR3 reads TGTGCCAGCAGGACTTCCTACACCGGGGAGCTGTTTTTT. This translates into CASRTSYTGELFF.

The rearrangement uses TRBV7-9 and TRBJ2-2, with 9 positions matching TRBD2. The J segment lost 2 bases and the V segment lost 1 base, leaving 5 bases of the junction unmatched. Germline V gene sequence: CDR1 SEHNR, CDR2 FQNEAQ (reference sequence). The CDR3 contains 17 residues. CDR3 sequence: CASSLVPSGVNTGELFF. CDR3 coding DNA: TGTGCCAGCAGCTTAGTTCCTAGCGGGGTAAACACCGGGGAGCTGTTTTTT. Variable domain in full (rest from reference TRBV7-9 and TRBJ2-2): DTGVSQNPRHKITKRGQNVTFRCDPISEHNRLYWYRQTLGQGPEFLTYFQNEAQLEKSRLLSDRFSAERPKGSFSTLEIQRTEQGDSAMYLCASSLVPSGVNTGELFFGEGSRLTVL.